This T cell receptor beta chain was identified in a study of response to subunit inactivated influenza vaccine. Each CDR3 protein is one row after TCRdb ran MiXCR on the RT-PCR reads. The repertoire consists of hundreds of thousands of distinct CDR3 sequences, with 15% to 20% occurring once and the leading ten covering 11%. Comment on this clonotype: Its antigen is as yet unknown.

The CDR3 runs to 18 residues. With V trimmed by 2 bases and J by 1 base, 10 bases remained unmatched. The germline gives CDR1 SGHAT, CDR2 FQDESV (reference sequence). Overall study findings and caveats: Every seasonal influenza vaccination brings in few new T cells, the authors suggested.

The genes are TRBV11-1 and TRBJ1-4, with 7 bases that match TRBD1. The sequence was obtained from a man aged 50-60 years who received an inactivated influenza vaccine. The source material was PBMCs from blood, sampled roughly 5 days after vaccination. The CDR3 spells CASSLRPAGGVTNEKLFF. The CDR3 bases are TGTGCCAGCAGCTTACGACCAGCAGGGGGTGTAACTAATGAAAAACTGTTTTTT.